Described below is a single T cell receptor beta chain sequence and its context. Its specificity is not known. From the reads, TCRdb called clonotypes with MiXCR, one entry per CDR3 protein. Among roughly 500,000 distinct CDR3 sequences listed, 16% were seen once. These data are taken from a study of T cell repertoires in cytomegalovirus infection. In the study overall: Public signatures in TCR beta pointed to CMV infection and matching HLA type. Overall study findings and caveats: The study identified carriers of CMV plus the relevant HLA from cumulative public TCR beta family frequency. There were HLA-C-restricted CMV-specific TCR beta clonotypes dominating the ex vivo response.

Per the germline V gene, CDR1 is PRHDT and CDR2 is FYEKMQ (reference sequence). CDR3 length equals 15 residues. The V gene lost 4 bases and the J gene lost 1 base, with 14 bases spanning the gap. The V call is TRBV13, the J call TRBJ2-7, with a possible D match to TRBD2 (5 bases). Specimen: CD8+ T cells from PBMCs. This sequence was found in a human donor in good health (CMV status not recorded). Some clones in this sample may be carry-over from other donors' samples. Here the CDR3 DNA reads TGTGCCAGCAGCTCACATGAAGAGGGATCCTACGAGCAGTACTTC. It specifies CASSSHEEGSYEQYF.